This is a list of T cell receptor beta chains from one sample in a study of post-analysis software for immune sequencing data. Via MiXCR, TCRdb re-called the PCR reads, giving one row per CDR3 protein. The sample records 750,000 to 950,000 distinct CDR3 sequences, more than 45% being singletons. Sequencing input: blood. These receptors originate from a girl aged 10-17 years with multiple sclerosis. Each CDR3 is given with its conserved first and last residue. A D gene is named only where the DNA matches it firmly. Clone size is not always given. Where it is, it says once, few, many or a class for expanded clones.

d_gene	len	v_gene	j_gene	abundance	CDR3aa	CDR3nt
-	14	TRBV10-3	TRBJ2-1	-	CAIASGSSVREQFF	TGTGCCATCGCCTCCGGGAGTAGCGTCCGGGAGCAGTTCTTC
-	18	TRBV20-1	TRBJ2-3	-	CSARDRWVSGGTADTQYF	TGCAGTGCTAGAGATCGATGGGTTTCCGGTGGGACGGCAGATACGCAGTATTTT
-	14	TRBV5-1	TRBJ1-1	once	CASSRAGGGDEAFF	TGCGCCAGCAGCCGGGCGGGGGGCGGGGATGAAGCTTTCTTT
TRBD2	14	TRBV20-1	TRBJ2-3	-	CSARDGEGSNTQYF	TGCAGTGCTAGAGATGGGGAGGGATCAAATACGCAGTATTTT
-	16	TRBV10-3	TRBJ2-5	few	CAISDPGQTIGQTQYF	TGTGCCATCAGTGACCCGGGACAAACAATAGGACAGACCCAGTACTTC
TRBD2	16	TRBV4-1	TRBJ2-7	-	CASSQDVSSGRREQYF	TGCGCCAGCAGCCAAGATGTTTCTAGCGGGAGGCGCGAGCAGTACTTC
-	15	TRBV20-1	TRBJ2-3	-	CSATRPQGRADTQYF	TGCAGTGCTACTAGACCACAGGGTCGGGCAGATACGCAGTATTTT
TRBD1	14	TRBV15	TRBJ1-4	-	CATSEDRGYEKLFF	TGTGCCACCAGCGAGGACAGGGGTTATGAAAAACTGTTTTTT
TRBD2	16	TRBV7-9	TRBJ2-3	-	CASSRRVGLAGGTQYF	TGTGCCAGCAGCCGGAGAGTCGGACTAGCGGGAGGGACGCAGTATTTT
TRBD2	16	TRBV6-5	TRBJ2-1	few	CASSYSTSGRGREQFF	TGTGCCAGCAGTTACTCGACTAGCGGGAGGGGGAGGGAGCAGTTCTTC
-	17	TRBV7-9	TRBJ1-3	few	CASSLMSLPTSGNTIYF	TGTGCCAGCAGCTTAATGAGCTTACCTACCTCTGGAAACACCATATATTTT
TRBD2	16	TRBV6-6	TRBJ2-1	-	CASSSSQGAGGDEQFF	TGTGCCAGCAGTTCGTCCCAAGGAGCGGGAGGGGACGAGCAGTTCTTC
TRBD2	18	TRBV4-3	TRBJ2-1	-	CASSLRTSGGLSYNEQFF	TGCGCCAGCAGCCTACGGACTAGCGGGGGCCTCTCCTACAATGAGCAGTTCTTC
-	13	TRBV12-3/TRBV12-4	TRBJ1-1	-	CASSTGLQAEAFF	TGTGCCAGCAGTACAGGGTTGCAGGCTGAAGCTTTCTTT
-	15	TRBV12-3/TRBV12-4	TRBJ1-4	few	CASSLDGGQREKLFF	TGTGCCAGCAGTTTGGACGGGGGGCAGAGAGAAAAACTGTTTTTT
-	15	TRBV7-3	TRBJ2-3	-	CASSDTGTPRDTQYF	TGTGCCAGCAGCGATACCGGGACACCCAGGGATACGCAGTATTTT
-	14	TRBV7-2	TRBJ2-1	-	CASSPSGRIYEQFF	TGTGCCAGCAGCCCAAGTGGGAGGATCTATGAGCAGTTCTTC
-	15	TRBV7-2	TRBJ2-2	-	CASSLWLGNTGELFF	TGTGCCAGCAGCTTATGGTTAGGGAACACCGGGGAGCTGTTTTTT
TRBD2	15	TRBV27	TRBJ2-1	-	CASSPGGRFYNEQFF	TGTGCCAGCAGTCCGGGGGGGCGTTTCTACAATGAGCAGTTCTTC
TRBD2	15	TRBV2	TRBJ2-3	once	CASSRLAGGADTQYF	TGTGCCAGCAGTCGACTAGCGGGAGGGGCAGATACGCAGTATTTT
TRBD2	15	TRBV6-1	TRBJ2-7	few	CASSEAAGHSYEQYF	TGTGCCAGCAGTGAAGCAGCGGGGCACTCCTACGAGCAGTACTTC
TRBD2	17	TRBV20-1	TRBJ2-3	few	CSASPTMTSGNADTQYF	TGCAGTGCTAGTCCCACTATGACTAGCGGGAACGCAGATACGCAGTATTTT
TRBD2	14	TRBV20-1	TRBJ2-7	-	CSASDGGGPGEQYF	TGCAGTGCTAGTGATGGCGGGGGGCCGGGGGAGCAGTACTTC
-	17	TRBV6-5	TRBJ1-1	-	CASSYSTAGRMNTEAFF	TGTGCCAGCAGTTACTCGACGGCAGGGAGGATGAACACTGAAGCTTTCTTT
-	15	TRBV7-9	TRBJ2-7	-	CASSLSQGRLNEQYF	TGTGCCAGCAGCTTATCTCAGGGGCGCTTAAACGAGCAGTACTTC
-	14	TRBV4-3	TRBJ2-1	few	CASSQVASYNEQFF	TGCGCCAGCAGCCAAGTTGCCAGCTACAATGAGCAGTTCTTC
-	12	TRBV12-3/TRBV12-4	TRBJ2-5	-	CATSGGGETQYF	TGTGCCACATCAGGGGGGGGAGAGACCCAGTACTTC
TRBD2	17	TRBV6-2/TRBV6-3	TRBJ2-7	once	CASSYSSVAGGDYEQYF	TGTGCCAGCAGTTACTCGAGCGTTGCGGGAGGGGACTACGAGCAGTACTTC
TRBD1	14	TRBV12-3/TRBV12-4	TRBJ2-5	-	CASRHGTAKETQYF	TGTGCCAGCAGACACGGGACAGCCAAAGAGACCCAGTACTTC
-	14	TRBV20-1	TRBJ2-5	few	CSARRTGIGETQYF	TGCAGTGCTAGGCGGACCGGAATTGGGGAGACCCAGTACTTC
-	12	TRBV30	TRBJ1-1	-	CAWRLQGLEAFF	TGTGCCTGGAGGTTACAGGGCCTTGAAGCTTTCTTT
TRBD2	17	TRBV5-6	TRBJ2-3	few	CASSTHLTSGNTDTQYF	TGTGCCAGCAGCACCCACCTGACTAGCGGGAACACAGATACGCAGTATTTT
TRBD2	14	TRBV15	TRBJ2-1	-	CATSRDPGRDEQFF	TGTGCCACCAGCAGAGATCCTGGGAGGGATGAGCAGTTCTTC
-	13	TRBV27	TRBJ1-5	many	CASSLARHQPQHF	TGTGCCAGCAGTTTGGCCCGGCATCAGCCCCAGCATTTT
-	15	TRBV30	TRBJ1-2	-	CAWSRVAEGTYGYTF	TGTGCCTGGAGTCGAGTGGCGGAGGGGACGTATGGCTACACCTTC
-	12	TRBV7-2	TRBJ2-1	-	CASSSYVNEQFF	TGTGCCAGCAGCTCCTATGTTAATGAGCAGTTCTTC
-	17	TRBV6-5	TRBJ2-1	few	CASSYSVSGPLEREQFF	TGTGCCAGCAGTTACTCGGTGAGCGGACCTTTAGAGAGGGAGCAGTTCTTC
TRBD2	16	TRBV7-9	TRBJ2-3	-	CASSLKLAGVSDTQYF	TGTGCCAGCAGCTTGAAACTAGCGGGAGTATCAGATACGCAGTATTTT
TRBD2	16	TRBV7-2	TRBJ2-1	-	CASSFGGSVSYNEQFF	TGTGCCAGCAGCTTTGGCGGGAGTGTATCCTACAATGAGCAGTTCTTC
-	14	TRBV2	TRBJ1-1	-	CASSGTRGRGEAFF	TGTGCCAGCAGTGGGACCCGGGGGCGAGGTGAAGCTTTCTTT
-	15	TRBV7-7	TRBJ2-5	-	CASSLNPGGMETQYF	TGTGCTAGCAGCTTAAATCCTGGGGGGATGGAGACCCAGTACTTC
TRBD1	15	TRBV20-1	TRBJ1-1	-	CSAREPTGEGTEAFF	TGCAGTGCTAGAGAGCCGACAGGGGAGGGCACTGAAGCTTTCTTT
-	14	TRBV10-3	TRBJ1-5	-	CAISEPGVNQPQHF	TGTGCCATCAGTGAGCCGGGGGTAAATCAGCCCCAGCATTTT
-	14	TRBV7-2	TRBJ2-1	-	CASGSGYQYNEQFF	TGTGCCAGCGGGTCGGGCTACCAGTACAATGAGCAGTTCTTC
-	13	TRBV2	TRBJ2-1	few	CASSSNGYVEQFF	TGTGCCAGCAGCTCTAACGGATACGTTGAGCAGTTCTTC
-	11	TRBV12-3/TRBV12-4	TRBJ2-1	many	CASSVTQEQFF	TGTGCCAGCAGCGTTACGCAAGAGCAGTTCTTC
-	11	TRBV21-1	TRBJ2-7	few	CASNKPYEQYF	TGTGCCAGCAACAAACCTTACGAGCAGTACTTC
-	15	TRBV7-2	TRBJ2-5	few	CASSLATFGGETQYF	TGTGCCAGCAGCTTAGCTACCTTCGGGGGTGAGACCCAGTACTTC
-	13	TRBV12-3/TRBV12-4	TRBJ1-1	few	CASSLGQTTEAFF	TGTGCCAGCAGTTTAGGACAGACCACTGAAGCTTTCTTT
-	17	TRBV4-3	TRBJ2-3	few	CASSQDYLATGTDTQYF	TGCGCCAGCAGCCAAGATTATCTAGCGACAGGCACAGATACGCAGTATTTT
TRBD2	14	TRBV7-6	TRBJ2-1	few	CASARTRGWDEQFF	TGTGCCAGCGCGAGGACTAGGGGTTGGGATGAGCAGTTCTTC
-	19	TRBV10-3	TRBJ1-2	once	CATSIENEQFFGPGYGYTF	-
TRBD1	12	TRBV5-1	TRBJ2-3	many	CASSPQGETQYF	TGCGCCAGCAGCCCGCAGGGGGAAACGCAGTATTTT